The 15 T cell receptor beta chains below all came from one sample that was sequenced in a study of vaccination effects on CD4 cells after COVID-19. Produced via immunoSEQ multiplex PCR; TCRdb's table is partial and in-frame only. This table holds tens of thousands of clones, roughly three quarters found once. With the ViraFEST assay, the study expanded antigen-specific CD4+ T cells using viral peptide pools, then sequenced them. Culture lasted approximately 10 days before CD4+ T cell isolation. Having tested negative for nucleocapsid antibodies, the vaccine recipients showed no prior SARS-CoV-2 infection. Their cognate antigens are unknown. Sequences were derived from CD4+ T cells from PBMCs cultured with HCoV-NL63 spike peptides, sampled before COVID-19 vaccination. The receptor source for this set is a human donor who received a COVID-19 vaccine.

The rearrangement uses TRBV6-1 and TRBJ2-5, with D uncertain. CDR1 is MNHNS, CDR2 SASEGT, per germline. The CDR3 is made up of 9 amino acids. The V end was cut by 8 bases, the J end by 6 bases, with 4 bases between. CDR3 in DNA: TGTGCCAGCGGGAAGACCCAGTACTTC. As protein: CASGKTQYF.

The V gene is TRBV5-8, the J gene TRBJ2-2; D gene uncertain. The CDR3 has 16 amino acids. V lost 5 bases and J 2 bases, leaving 16 bases between the germline ends. CDR1 is SGHTS, CDR2 YDEGEE, per germline. The CDR3 loop is CASRLPARHNTGELFF. CDR3 DNA: TGTGCCAGCAGGCTCCCAGCTAGGCATAACACCGGGGAGCTGTTTTTT.

The chain links TRBV5-1 to TRBJ1-1, with 8 bases lining up with TRBD1. The trim removed 1 base at V and 2 bases at J, leaving 1 base unmatched. Germline lookup yields CDR1 SGHRS and CDR2 YFSETQ. The CDR3 has 14 residues. CDR3 DNA: TGCGCCAGCAGCTTGTCAGGGGGCAACACTGAAGCTTTCTTT. It encodes CASSLSGGNTEAFF.

The chain combines TRBV7-9 with TRBJ1-2, with D unresolved. This CDR3 region has 14 residues. Germline CDR1 reads SEHNR; CDR2 reads FQNEAQ (reference sequence). The V end was cut by 2 bases, the J end by 6 bases, with 13 bases between. The CDR3: CASSLTTDGDGYTF. Here the CDR3 DNA reads TGTGCCAGCAGCTTAACGACCGATGGGGATGGCTACACCTTC.

J is TRBJ2-5 and V is TRBV6-2 or TRBV6-3; TRBD2 is a possible D gene (5 bases). The CDR3 length is 15 residues. Germline V gene lookup returns CDR1 MNHEY and CDR2 SVGEGT. Deletions cut 6 bases from V and 2 bases from J, with 16 bases between. The CDR3 loop reads CASSRPEVSQETQYF. CDR3 DNA: TGTGCCAGCAGCCGCCCGGAGGTGTCACAAGAGACCCAGTACTTC.

This sequence joins TRBV5-6 and TRBJ1-3, with D uncertain. The V gene lost 7 bases and the J gene lost 0 bases, with 8 bases spanning the gap. The germline gives CDR1 SGHDT, CDR2 YYEEEE. This CDR3 is built from 13 residues. CDR3 in DNA: TGTGCCAGCGGACGGCTCTCTGGAAACACCATATATTTT. It yields the protein CASGRLSGNTIYF. Combining the CDR3 with reference TRBV5-6 and TRBJ1-3 gives the whole variable domain DAGVTQSPTHLIKTRGQQVTLRCSPKSGHDTVSWYQQALGQGPQFIFQYYEEEERQRGNFPDRFSGHQFPNYSSELNVNALLLGDSALYLCASGRLSGNTIYFGEGSWLTVV.

This clone was seen only once. This chain joins TRBV19 and TRBJ2-1, with D perhaps TRBD2 (5 bases). Trimming took 5 bases from V and 9 from J, leaving 20 bases between them. This CDR3 region has 15 residues. CDR1 and CDR2 (germline): LNHDA, SQIVND (reference sequence). The CDR3 DNA reads TGTGCCAGTAGTGAAATTGCGGGCCCTTCGGGTGAGCAGTTCTTC. It is translated as CASSEIAGPSGEQFF.

The chain employs TRBV24-1 and TRBJ2-2; the D gene is possibly TRBD2 (5 bases). Germline loops: CDR1 KGHDR, CDR2 SFDVKD. The CDR3 spans 12 residues. Trimming left V 5 bases short and J 6 bases short, with 6 bases between. For the CDR3, the DNA is TGTGCCACCAGTGTGAGGGCCGGGGAGCTGTTTTTT. It yields the protein CATSVRAGELFF.

This chain joins TRBV12-5 and TRBJ2-3; D uncertain. There are 14 residues in the CDR3. From germline, CDR1 is LGHNT and CDR2 FRNRAP. V shed 5 bases and J shed 0 bases, with 9 bases lying between them. The CDR3 protein is CASGPSMSTDTQYF. In DNA, the CDR3 is TGTGCTAGTGGTCCCTCAATGAGCACAGATACGCAGTATTTT.

This chain uses TRBV20-1 with TRBJ2-3; a possible D gene is TRBD1 (6 bases). This CDR3 has 12 residues. Germline V gives CDR1 DFQATT, CDR2 SNEGSKA (reference sequence). V was cut by 3 bases and J by 5 bases, with 9 bases left in between. The CDR3: CSASIGGDTQYF. The CDR3 DNA reads as TGCAGTGCTAGTATAGGGGGAGATACGCAGTATTTT.

V is TRBV28 and J is TRBJ1-6, with D unclear. Trimming took off 7 bases at V and 0 bases at J, with 10 bases between the two ends. This CDR3 comprises 15 residues. In germline, CDR1 is MDHEN, CDR2 SYDVKM. CDR3 sequence: CASTPANSYNSPLHF. The CDR3 coding sequence is TGTGCCAGCACCCCGGCCAACTCCTATAATTCACCCCTCCACTTT.

J is TRBJ1-5 and V is TRBV12-3 or TRBV12-4; D not certain. The CDR3 has 12 amino acids. V dropped 6 bases and J dropped 4 bases, with 7 bases sitting between them. CDR3 sequence: CASSSGNQPQHF. In DNA, the CDR3 is TGTGCCAGCAGCTCGGGAAATCAGCCCCAGCATTTT.

The chain joins TRBV2 to TRBJ1-5; a weak D match, TRBD1 (5 bases). The ends were cut back, 7 bases at V and 1 base at J, with 11 bases in the middle. The germline gives CDR1 SNHLY, CDR2 FYNNEI. The CDR3 covers 14 residues. CDR3 in amino acids: CASTGSTSNQPQHF. The CDR3 coding sequence is TGTGCCAGCACAGGGAGCACAAGCAATCAGCCCCAGCATTTT.

This clone was found once. The rearrangement joins TRBV15 to TRBJ1-2; no reliable D call. V lost 0 bases, J lost 8 bases, and 4 bases lay in between. In germline, CDR1 is LNHNV, CDR2 YYDKDF (reference sequence). The length of the CDR3 is 11 residues. The CDR3 DNA sequence: TGTGCCACCAGCAGAGATAGCGGCTACACCTTC. This encodes CATSRDSGYTF. The variable domain in full, with the rest retrieved from reference TRBV15 and TRBJ1-2, is DAMVIQNPRYQVTQFGKPVTLSCSQTLNHNVMYWYQQKSSQAPKLLFHYYDKDFNNEADTPDNFQSRRPNTSFCFLDIRSPGLGDTAMYLCATSRDSGYTFGSGTRLTVV.

The V gene is TRBV15, the J gene TRBJ2-1, with 8 bases identical to TRBD1. The J segment lost 6 bases and the V segment lost 0 bases, leaving 7 bases of the junction unmatched. The CDR3 has 16 amino acids. The V gene's germline CDR1 is LNHNV and CDR2 YYDKDF (reference sequence). DNA of the CDR3: TGTGCCACCAGCAGAGATCGGGCAGGGGGCCGCAATGAGCAGTTCTTC. Translated, it gives CATSRDRAGGRNEQFF.